One sample yielded the 25 T cell receptor beta chains listed below, sequenced in a study of STAT3 mutations in large granular lymphocyte leukemia. These receptors' targets are unknown. Sequencing was performed with immunoSEQ multiplex PCR; in TCRdb, only in-frame clones are kept and a portion is missing. The sample lists roughly 11,000 clones; 76% were seen once. Study-level points and caveats: Every T-LGLL patient had at least one immunodominant TCRbeta clonotype.

The source material was peripheral blood mononuclear cells. The source of these receptors is a man between 60 and 75 years old with T-cell large granular lymphocyte leukemia. Some clones in this sample may be carry-over from other donors' samples.

This clone was found a few times. The chain uses TRBV29-1 and TRBJ2-7; D is unclear. Germline CDR1 and CDR2: SQVTM and ANQGSEA. V lost 7 bases to trimming and J lost 2 bases, with 12 bases between them. This CDR3 contains 12 residues. The CDR3 DNA follows: TGCAGCGCAACAGCTTCCACCTACGAGCAGTACTTC. Protein product: CSATASTYEQYF.

This clone was observed once. The rearrangement joins TRBV27 to TRBJ2-5, with D maybe TRBD1 (6 bases). Deletions cut 0 bases from V and 4 bases from J, with 12 bases between. This CDR3 is built from 15 residues. From germline, CDR1 is MNHEY and CDR2 SMNVEV (reference sequence). CDR3 nucleotide sequence: TGTGCCAGCAGTTTATCGGGGGCACGGGTAGAGACCCAGTACTTC. Protein: CASSLSGARVETQYF.

The rearrangement joins TRBV4-1 to TRBJ1-2; 11 bases match TRBD1. Germline V gives CDR1 MGHRA, CDR2 YSYEKL. The CDR3 is 17 residues long. V lost 0 bases and J lost 7; bases outside the gene matches: 10. CDR3 nucleotides: TGCGCCAGCAGCCAAGATCGCGGACGGACAGGGGGCGTTGGCTACACCTTC. Its translation is CASSQDRGRTGGVGYTF.

The rearrangement uses TRBV19 and TRBJ1-1; the D gene is possibly TRBD1 (5 bases). V lost 3 bases and J lost 4, with 9 bases in between. Germline CDR1 reads LNHDA; CDR2 reads SQIVND (reference sequence). This CDR3 region has 13 residues. The CDR3 bases are TGTGCCAGTAGTATCGGACAACTCACTGAAGCTTTCTTT. This sequence encodes CASSIGQLTEAFF. Full variable domain (rest looked up from reference TRBV19 and TRBJ1-1): DGGITQSPKYLFRKEGQNVTLSCEQNLNHDAMYWYRQDPGQGLRLIYYSQIVNDFQKGDIAEGYSVSREKKESFPLTVTSAQKNPTAFYLCASSIGQLTEAFFGQGTRLTVV.

The chain carries TRBV2 and TRBJ2-7; 7 bases map to TRBD1. With 6 bases clipped from V and 6 bases from J, the junction kept 14 bases outside the gene matches. There are 15 residues in the CDR3. The germline V gene encodes CDR1 SNHLY and CDR2 FYNNEI. CDR3 amino acids: CASRLQGTPPGEQYF. The DNA of the CDR3 is TGTGCCAGCAGGTTACAGGGGACACCTCCGGGCGAGCAGTACTTC.

Only a few counts were recorded for this clone. The genes are TRBV4-1 and TRBJ2-2; D is perhaps TRBD1 (5 bases). The germline V and J ends were trimmed by 4 bases and 7 bases, with 10 bases remaining between them. This CDR3 has 13 amino acids. Germline CDR1 is MGHRA and CDR2 is YSYEKL. This CDR3 is CASSLLQGGELFF. The DNA for the CDR3 is TGCGCCAGCAGCCTTCTCCAGGGCGGGGAGCTGTTTTTT.

V and J are TRBV27 and TRBJ1-1; 8 bases are a match to TRBD1. J gave up 5 bases and V 6 bases, and 8 bases lay outside the gene matches. Germline V gene lookup returns CDR1 MNHEY and CDR2 SMNVEV (reference sequence). The CDR3 is 14 residues long. The CDR3 loop is CASRYQGARTEAFF. CDR3 coding DNA: TGTGCCAGCAGGTATCAGGGGGCTCGGACTGAAGCTTTCTTT.

This clone was seen only a few times. The chain links TRBV5-1 to TRBJ1-2; no clear D gene. The CDR3 runs 12 residues. Germline V gene sequence: CDR1 SGHRS, CDR2 YFSETQ. With 0 bases removed from V and 8 bases from J, the gap between germline ends came to 8 bases. CDR3 DNA sequence: TGCGCCAGCAGCTTGGCCGATATCGGCTACACCTTC. It translates to CASSLADIGYTF.

The chain combines TRBV27 with TRBJ2-5; 8 bases fit TRBD1. CDR1 is MNHEY and CDR2 is SMNVEV in the germline V gene (reference sequence). The V and J ends lost 4 bases and 2 bases, in that order; junction bases with no gene match: 3. CDR3 length: 14 amino acids. The CDR3 bases are TGTGCCAGCAGTTCCGGACAGGGACAAGAGACCCAGTACTTC. Translated: CASSSGQGQETQYF.

CDR3 sequence (DNA): TGCAGCGTTTGGGGACAGGGCCTCAGCGGGCAGTACTTC. Protein product: CSVWGQGLSGQYF. The V and J genes are TRBV29-1 and TRBJ2-7; 9 bases are shared with TRBD1. Trimming at V came to 5 bases and at J to 9 bases, leaving 11 bases not matched to a gene. Germline CDR1 reads SQVTM; CDR2 reads ANQGSEA. CDR3 length: 13 amino acids.

The V call is TRBV7-7, the J call TRBJ2-5, with D possibly called TRBD1 or TRBD2 (5 bases each). The V end was cut by 5 bases, the J end by 2 bases, with 9 bases between. In germline, CDR1 is SSHAT, CDR2 FNYEAQ (reference sequence). The CDR3 extends over 13 amino acids. CDR3 bases: TGTGCCAGCAGCGTGGGACGGCAAGAGACCCAGTACTTC. Its translation is CASSVGRQETQYF.

V gene TRBV6-1 combines with J gene TRBJ1-1; D might be TRBD1 (5 bases). This CDR3 comprises 13 residues. Trimming removed 9 bases at V and 3 bases at J, with 14 bases between. Germline assignment: CDR1 MNHNS and CDR2 SASEGT. The CDR3 reads CASGGGRDTEAFF. In DNA form, the CDR3 reads TGTGCCAGTGGGGGGGGGAGGGACACTGAAGCTTTCTTT.

The chain carries TRBV6-6 and TRBJ1-5; D ambiguous. Germline V CDR1 and CDR2: MNHNY, SVGAGI (reference sequence). Trimming pared 8 bases from V and 3 bases from J, leaving 14 bases between. CDR3 size: 14 residues. Here the CDR3 reads CASGPSGNNQPQHF. CDR3 sequence (DNA): TGTGCCAGCGGCCCTTCAGGTAACAATCAGCCCCAGCATTTT.

The chain is built from TRBV6-5 and TRBJ2-3; either TRBD1 or TRBD2 may fit D (5 bases each). The CDR3 extends over 13 amino acids. Germline V gene lookup returns CDR1 MNHEY and CDR2 SVGAGI. Trimming removed 6 bases at V and 2 bases at J, with 9 bases between. CDR3 nucleotides: TGTGCCAGCAGCCGGGACCACACAGATACGCAGTATTTT. Its translation is CASSRDHTDTQYF.

This clone was detected a few times. The chain combines TRBV10-2 with TRBJ2-7, with TRBD2 matching over 10 bases. Germline values: CDR1 WSHSY, CDR2 SAAADI. Losses at the gene ends were 7 bases for V and 2 bases for J; bases not matched to a gene: 2. The CDR3 consists of 13 residues. The CDR3 DNA reads as TGCGCCAGCACTCTAGCGGGAGCCTACGAGCAGTACTTC. It specifies CASTLAGAYEQYF.

This clone is labeled medium-sized. The chain recombines TRBV5-1 with TRBJ1-2; 7 bases fit TRBD1. J gave up 8 bases and V 7 bases, and 14 bases lay outside the gene matches. Germline V CDR1 and CDR2: SGHRS, YFSETQ. This CDR3 spans 14 amino acids. This CDR3 is CASGTGQQEYGYTF. For the CDR3, the DNA is TGCGCCAGCGGAACGGGACAGCAGGAATACGGCTACACCTTC.

This chain links TRBV5-6 with TRBJ2-1; TRBD2 matches 12 bases. The CDR3 is 15 amino acids. V lost 6 bases and J lost 7; bases outside the gene matches: 8. The germline V gene encodes CDR1 SGHDT and CDR2 YYEEEE. CDR3 coding DNA: TGTGCCAGCATCATACTAGCGGGAGGAATTAATGAGCAGTTCTTC. Translating gives CASIILAGGINEQFF. Full variable domain (missing parts from reference TRBV5-6 and TRBJ2-1): DAGVTQSPTHLIKTRGQQVTLRCSPKSGHDTVSWYQQALGQGPQFIFQYYEEEERQRGNFPDRFSGHQFPNYSSELNVNALLLGDSALYLCASIILAGGINEQFFGPGTRLTVL.

The CDR3 region is CASSHGLAGYDEQFF. CDR3 nucleotide sequence: TGTGCCAGCAGCCATGGACTAGCGGGATACGATGAGCAGTTCTTC. This chain links TRBV27 with TRBJ2-1; 12 bases match TRBD2. CDR1 is MNHEY, CDR2 SMNVEV, per germline (reference sequence). The CDR3 has 15 amino acids. J lost 8 bases, V lost 6 bases, and 8 bases had no gene match.

The rearrangement joins TRBV27 to TRBJ2-1; TRBD2 matches 8 bases. The germline V gene has CDR1 MNHEY and CDR2 SMNVEV (reference sequence). The CDR3 extends over 17 amino acids. The V and J ends lost 2 bases and 9 bases, in that order; junction bases with no gene match: 15. CDR3 DNA sequence: TGTGCCAGCAGTTTAGGGCCAGGACTAGCCCGATGGAGTGAGCAGTTCTTC. Translation: CASSLGPGLARWSEQFF.

This clone was detected a few times. The rearrangement uses TRBV25-1 and TRBJ2-1; D unclear. Trimming took 4 bases from V and 3 from J, leaving 7 bases between them. The CDR3 spans 13 residues. Germline loops: CDR1 MGHDK, CDR2 SYGVNS. CDR3 in amino acids: CASSVMGYNEQFF. As DNA, the CDR3 is TGTGCCAGCAGTGTGATGGGCTACAATGAGCAGTTCTTC.

This chain connects TRBV29-1 to TRBJ2-5; 7 bases map to TRBD2. Per the germline V gene, CDR1 is SQVTM and CDR2 is ANQGSEA. V shed 6 bases and J 0 bases; nucleotides not matched to a gene: 4. The CDR3 loop spans 13 amino acids. The CDR3, as DNA: TGCAGCGTGACTAGCCCCCACCAAGAGACCCAGTACTTC. The encoded protein is CSVTSPHQETQYF.

This clone occurred a few times. This chain joins TRBV27 and TRBJ1-2; no definite D call. The CDR3 has 12 residues. Germline-derived CDR1 and CDR2 are MNHEY and SMNVEV (reference sequence). With 6 bases removed from V and 7 bases from J, the gap between germline ends came to 12 bases. CDR3 coding DNA: TGTGCCAGCAGGGGGTCGAACCCTGGCTACACCTTC. Translated: CASRGSNPGYTF.

The CDR3: CASSYGTRAEQYF. DNA of the CDR3: TGTGCCAGCAGTTACGGGACACGGGCCGAGCAGTACTTC. V usage is TRBV6-6 and J usage is TRBJ2-7; D may be TRBD1 (6 bases). The germline V and J ends were trimmed by 2 bases and 6 bases, with 11 bases remaining between them. The CDR3 has 13 residues. Germline V CDR1 and CDR2: MNHNY, SVGAGI (reference sequence).

J is TRBJ1-2 and V is TRBV28, with D perhaps matching TRBD1 (5 bases). CDR3 length equals 17 residues. Germline V gene data show CDR1 as MDHEN and CDR2 as SYDVKM. V was clipped by 6 bases and J by 2 bases, with 22 bases between them. The CDR3 loop reads CASSGSRALGSNYGYTF. In DNA form, the CDR3 reads TGTGCCAGCAGCGGAAGCAGGGCCCTGGGGTCCAACTATGGCTACACCTTC.

The chain combines TRBV7-9 with TRBJ2-3; D is perhaps TRBD2 (5 bases). V lost 5 bases and J 5 bases, leaving 17 bases between the germline ends. Germline V gives CDR1 SEHNR, CDR2 FQNEAQ (reference sequence). This CDR3 is built from 15 residues. Written as DNA, the CDR3 is TGTGCCAGCAGCCCCTCGGGCGGGTCGAGAGATACGCAGTATTTT. It encodes CASSPSGGSRDTQYF.